This T cell receptor (beta chain) comes out of a study of T cell repertoires in cytomegalovirus infection. Overall study: Use of recently identified HLA-C-restricted and well-studied HLA-B-restricted CMV epitopes was part of the study.

J gave up 0 bases and V 4 bases, and 2 bases lay outside the gene matches. The CDR3 loop spans 14 amino acids. CDR1 is MNHNS and CDR2 is SASEGT in the germline V gene. Findings and limits, study-wide: Identification of carriers of CMV plus the relevant HLA was achieved through cumulative public TCR beta family frequency. What dominated the ex vivo response were HLA-C-restricted CMV-specific TCR beta clonotypes.

As concerns this clonotype: The antigen is unknown.

One entry per CDR3 protein, called by TCRdb with MiXCR from the reads. This sample has some 500,000 distinct CDR3 sequences; around two fifths occur once, and the top ten carry more than 40%. The rearrangement uses TRBV6-1 and TRBJ1-2, with TRBD1 matching over 7 bases. The TCR sequence derives from a human donor in good health (CMV status not recorded). Some clones in this sample may be carry-over from other donors' samples. This material consisted of cultured PBMCs, taken from culture after CMV antigen stimulation. The CDR3: CASSGGTANYGYTF. CDR3 nucleotide sequence: TGTGCCAGCAGTGGCGGGACAGCTAACTATGGCTACACCTTC.